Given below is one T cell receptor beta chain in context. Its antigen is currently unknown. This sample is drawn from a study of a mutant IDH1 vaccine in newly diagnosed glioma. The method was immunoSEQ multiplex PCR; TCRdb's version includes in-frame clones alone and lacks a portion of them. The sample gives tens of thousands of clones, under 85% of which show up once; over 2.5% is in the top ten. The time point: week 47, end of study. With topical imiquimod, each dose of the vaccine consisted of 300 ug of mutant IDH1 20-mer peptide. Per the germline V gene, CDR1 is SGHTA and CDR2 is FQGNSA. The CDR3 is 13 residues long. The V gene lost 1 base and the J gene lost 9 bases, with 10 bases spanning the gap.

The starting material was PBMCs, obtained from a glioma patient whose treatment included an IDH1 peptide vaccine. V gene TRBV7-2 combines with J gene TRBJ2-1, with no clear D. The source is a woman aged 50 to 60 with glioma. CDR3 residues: CASSLELRAEQFF. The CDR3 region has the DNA TGTGCCAGCAGCTTAGAATTACGGGCTGAGCAGTTCTTC.